This T cell receptor (beta chain) was recorded in a study of T cell therapy after organ transplantation. Assay used: immunoSEQ multiplex PCR; TCRdb lists only in-frame clones, some missing. The table lists 15,000 to 25,000 clones, around 81% of them singletons, with roughly a tenth in the top ten. The CDR3 runs to 16 residues. Time point meaning: 4-8 weeks after completion of therapy. Notes on the study in general: Reconstitution after therapy seemingly combined transferred and product-undetected endogenous clonotypes.

With respect to this clone: As yet, its antigen is unknown. The junction departs from germline at one end; a sequencing error may be responsible.

The rearrangement joins TRBV5-3 to TRBJ1-1, with 11 positions matching TRBD1. TRBV5-3 is classed as an ORF, of uncertain function. The sequenced sample was CD8+ T cells from blood, obtained after autologous CMV-specific T cell therapy. The receptor was isolated from a human patient who had received a solid organ transplant and had CMV disease. Some T cells may be the graft donor's. The CDR3 DNA is TGTGCCAGAAGCTCGTGGACAGGGGGCGCCGGGACTGAAGCTCTCTTT. This codes for CARSSWTGGAGTEALF.